The 31 T cell receptor beta chains listed next were all sequenced from one sample in a study of T cells in Graves' hyperthyroidism and ophthalmopathy (dated by TCRdb to the late 2010s). Preparation of the library involved multiplex PCR. Instrument used: Illumina HiSeq 2000. TCR beta CDR3 regions were amplified from RNA transcripts. For the first round of RT-PCR on the TCR CDR3, the HTBI primer set was used together with the Qiagen OneStep RT-PCR kit. TCRdb reprocessed the public reads (quality trimming at Q25 with fastp, clone calling with MiXCR) and kept in-frame beta chains. Entries are consolidated by CDR3 protein sequence, retaining the most common genes and DNA. The sample contains about 570,000 distinct CDR3 sequences, approximately 44% of them found a single time. About 20% of the sample belongs to the ten largest clones. Source material: peripheral blood or thyroid tissue (not recorded which). These receptors all come from an adult woman with Graves' disease, either hyperthyroidism or ophthalmopathy (not recorded which).

The rearrangement joins TRBV5-1 to TRBJ2-7; the D is unclear. The CDR3 has 14 residues. CDR1 is SGHRS and CDR2 is YFSETQ in the germline V gene. V lost 5 bases and J lost 1, with 13 bases in between. The CDR3 loop is CASSAHSRSYEQYF. In DNA form, the CDR3 reads TGCGCCAGCAGTGCACACAGTCGATCCTACGAGCAGTACTTC.

This clonotype was recorded once. The DNA is omitted, as the CDR3 cannot be located on it reliably, and the CDR3 follows TCRdb's listing. The chain links TRBV25-1 to TRBJ2-5. The CDR3 totals 17 residues, both ends included. Germline-derived CDR1 and CDR2 are MGHDK and SYGVNS. The chain's CDR3 is CASSIYLCSVRLETQYF.

This clonotype was detected many times. J is TRBJ1-2 and V is TRBV28; 8 bases map to TRBD1. CDR3 length: 12 residues. Germline V lookup: CDR1 MDHEN, CDR2 SYDVKM. V lost 5 bases and J lost 9; bases outside the gene matches: 5. The CDR3 region is CASSDGTGSYTF. The CDR3 region has the DNA TGTGCCAGCAGTGATGGGACAGGTAGCTACACCTTC.

This clonotype turned up a few times. The chain carries TRBV27 and TRBJ2-5; D tentatively reads TRBD1 or TRBD2 (5 bases each). V lost 5 bases, J lost 5 bases, and 12 bases lay in between. The CDR3 spans 13 residues. Germline V gene data show CDR1 as MNHEY and CDR2 as SMNVEV (reference sequence). This CDR3 is CASSAGTGETQYF. CDR3 coding DNA: TGTGCCAGCAGTGCCGGGACGGGGGAGACCCAGTACTTC.

There are many counts of this clonotype. CDR3 in amino acids: CASSRQSQETQYF. The DNA for the CDR3 is TGTGCCAGCAGCAGACAGTCCCAAGAGACCCAGTACTTC. V and J are TRBV7-3 and TRBJ2-5, with D perhaps TRBD1 (5 bases). The V and J ends lost 5 bases and 1 base respectively, with 8 bases between them. Germline V lookup: CDR1 SGHTA, CDR2 FQGTGA. CDR3 length: 13 amino acids.

This clonotype appeared many times. This sequence joins TRBV6-5 and TRBJ2-7, with 7 positions matching TRBD2. Germline CDR1 and CDR2: MNHEY and SVGAGI. The CDR3 length is 15 residues. Trimming removed 6 bases from V and 3 bases from J; junction bases left unmatched: 11. For the CDR3, the DNA is TGTGCCAGCAGCCCACCGGGACTACCGCACTACGAGCAGTACTTC. It encodes CASSPPGLPHYEQYF.

V and J are TRBV29-1 and TRBJ1-2; D not certain. Per germline, CDR1 SQVTM and CDR2 ANQGSEA. The CDR3 covers 14 residues. Between the trimmed V and J ends, which lost 2 bases and 4 bases, there was a span of 14 bases. The CDR3, as DNA: TGCAGCGTTGAACCCACGGATTGGGGCTATGGCTACACCTTC. It is translated as CSVEPTDWGYGYTF.

The J gene is TRBJ1-4, the V gene TRBV2; D is unclear. V was pared by 8 bases and J by 7 bases, with 11 bases between. CDR3 size: 12 residues. CDR1 SNHLY and CDR2 FYNNEI come from the germline V gene. CDR3 nucleotides: TGTGCCAGCGTAGGGATGGGTGAAAAACTGTTTTTT. Translating gives CASVGMGEKLFF.

CDR3 sequence: CSVVGGVFGYEQYF. Written as DNA, the CDR3 is TGCAGCGTTGTGGGGGGCGTTTTTGGCTACGAGCAGTACTTC. The rearrangement links TRBV29-1 to TRBJ2-7; D tentatively reads TRBD1 or TRBD2 (6 bases each). The CDR3 extends over 14 amino acids. Deletions cut 4 bases from V and 3 bases from J, with 16 bases between. CDR1 and CDR2 from the germline V gene are SQVTM and ANQGSEA.

The chain employs TRBV12-3 or TRBV12-4 and TRBJ1-2, with D unclear. V was pared by 6 bases and J by 3 bases, with 14 bases between. There are 14 residues in the CDR3. In DNA, the CDR3 is TGTGCCAGCAGCCCGGTGATTCGCGACTATGGCTACACCTTC. This sequence encodes CASSPVIRDYGYTF.

The CDR3 loop is CASSRKSSGANVLTF. CDR3 in DNA: TGTGCCAGCAGTCGGAAGAGCTCTGGGGCCAACGTCCTGACTTTC. The chain has TRBV2 and TRBJ2-6; D gene ambiguous. The CDR3 covers 15 residues. Germline CDR1 is SNHLY and CDR2 is FYNNEI. V lost 5 bases, J lost 0 bases, and 8 bases lay in between.

V and J are TRBV29-1 and TRBJ2-7; 7 nucleotides match TRBD2. CDR1 and CDR2 (germline): SQVTM, ANQGSEA. The CDR3 spans 13 residues. With V trimmed by 5 bases and J by 7 bases, 11 bases remained unmatched. CDR3 sequence: CSVQVGGSCEQYF. Written as DNA, the CDR3 is TGCAGCGTTCAGGTGGGAGGGTCTTGTGAGCAGTACTTC.

This chain connects TRBV2 to TRBJ2-2; D perhaps matches TRBD1 (6 bases). The V gene's germline CDR1 is SNHLY and CDR2 FYNNEI. The CDR3 is made up of 13 amino acids. V lost 9 bases to trimming and J lost 0 bases, with 8 bases between them. CDR3 bases: TGTGCCAGGACAGGTTCGAACACCGGGGAGCTGTTTTTT. Residues: CARTGSNTGELFF.

In the case of this clonotype: A much larger clone lies one base from this, so it may be a read error. This sequence joins TRBV6-1 and TRBJ1-5, with D unclear. The CDR3 length is 15 residues. Trimming removed 8 bases at V and 1 base at J, with 15 bases between. The germline CDR1 and CDR2 sequences are MNHNS and SASEGT. CDR3 DNA sequence: TGTGCCAGCGGATTCCGGGAATGCAGCAATCAGCCCCAGCATTTT. The encoded protein is CASGFRECSNQPQHF.

In this sample, this clonotype turned up a few times. The CDR3: CASNRDYRTGELFF. The CDR3 DNA reads TGTGCCAGCAACCGGGACTACCGCACCGGGGAGCTGTTTTTT. The V and J genes are TRBV6-6 and TRBJ2-2, with TRBD2 matching 7 bases. Germline V gene lookup returns CDR1 MNHNY and CDR2 SVGAGI (reference sequence). CDR3 length equals 14 residues. V shed 7 bases, J shed 4 bases, and the junction held 6 bases outside the gene matches.

This clonotype was observed at least ten times. V is TRBV20-1 and J is TRBJ2-7; 8 bases fit TRBD2. The CDR3 runs to 15 residues. V lost 3 bases and J lost 6; bases outside the gene matches: 13. Germline V gives CDR1 DFQATT, CDR2 SNEGSKA (reference sequence). CDR3 coding DNA: TGCAGTGCTAGCCTGGGTAGGGGGACTAGTATCGAGCAGTACTTC. Translating gives CSASLGRGTSIEQYF.

This clonotype was seen only once. Without the conserved terminal phenylalanine or tryptophan, this CDR3 likely stems from a read error. Because the CDR3's place on the DNA is in doubt, the DNA is left out and the CDR3 is given as listed by TCRdb. The V and J genes are TRBV7-9 and TRBJ2-5. 15 amino acids form the CDR3, both terminal residues included. CDR1 SEHNR and CDR2 FQNEAQ come from the germline V gene (reference sequence). CDR3 residues: CASSLGSSNQETQAH.

CDR3 DNA: TGTGCCAGCAGTGGATCCCCAGCGGCAACTAATGAAAAACTGTTTTTT. Translating gives CASSGSPAATNEKLFF. The chain carries TRBV6-1 and TRBJ1-4; D not resolved. CDR3 length: 16 residues. Germline V gene sequence: CDR1 MNHNS, CDR2 SASEGT. Trimming removed 4 bases at V and 0 bases at J, with 12 bases between.

This clonotype was found many times. V is TRBV6-5 and J is TRBJ2-5, with a weak D call TRBD2 (6 bases). CDR3 length: 16 residues. Germline V gives CDR1 MNHEY, CDR2 SVGAGI. V was clipped by 5 bases and J by 0 bases, with 16 bases between them. In DNA form, the CDR3 reads TGTGCCAGCAGTCGCGGGATGGGGGTTTACCAAGAGACCCAGTACTTC. It yields the protein CASSRGMGVYQETQYF.

The genes are TRBV29-1 and TRBJ2-7, with D perhaps TRBD1 or TRBD2 (6 bases each). The V end lost 0 bases, the J end lost 3 bases, and 9 bases lay between the germline ends. The CDR3 loop spans 13 amino acids. Germline-derived CDR1 and CDR2 are SQVTM and ANQGSEA. CDR3 nucleotides: TGCAGCGTTGAAGATGGGGGGCGCTACGAGCAGTACTTC. As protein: CSVEDGGRYEQYF.

On this clonotype: At one end, the junction sequence differs from germline, possibly due to a read error. The V and J genes are TRBV19 and TRBJ2-6; 8 nucleotides line up with TRBD2. Per germline, CDR1 LNHDA and CDR2 SQIVND (reference sequence). There are 16 residues in the CDR3. In DNA form, the CDR3 reads TGTGCCAGTAGTATAGGTGTGTCGGGAGGGCACAACACTGAAGCTTTC. It encodes CASSIGVSGGHNTEAF.

This clonotype was detected a few times. V and J are TRBV10-3 and TRBJ2-7; tentative D call: TRBD2 (7 bases). V was clipped by 2 bases and J by 3 bases, with 17 bases between them. The CDR3 length is 16 residues. Germline V lookup: CDR1 ENHRY, CDR2 SYGVKD. The CDR3 sequence is CAISETRGGRLYEQYF. In DNA form, the CDR3 reads TGTGCCATCAGTGAGACCCGCGGGGGCCGCCTCTACGAGCAGTACTTC.

This sequence joins TRBV7-2 and TRBJ2-3, with TRBD2 matching over 10 bases. CDR3 length equals 18 residues. Germline CDR1 reads SGHTA; CDR2 reads FQGNSA. Unmatched junction bases numbered 9, after V lost 1 base and J lost 2 bases. The CDR3 sequence is CASSLEGRTSGTTDTQYF. The CDR3 DNA reads as TGTGCCAGCAGCTTAGAAGGGCGAACTAGCGGGACCACAGATACGCAGTATTTT.

This clonotype was detected many times. The chain couples TRBV24-1 to TRBJ2-2; TRBD1 is a possible D gene (5 bases). CDR1 KGHDR and CDR2 SFDVKD come from the germline V gene. The CDR3 spans 13 residues. V was clipped by 9 bases and J by 1 base, with 8 bases between them. DNA for the CDR3: TGTGCCACCGGGCAGGGGAACACCGGGGAGCTGTTTTTT. Translated: CATGQGNTGELFF.

This chain uses TRBV10-3 with TRBJ2-5, with D uncertain. This CDR3 has 14 amino acids. Germline V gene data show CDR1 as ENHRY and CDR2 as SYGVKD. The germline V and J ends were trimmed by 10 bases and 5 bases, with 20 bases remaining between them. CDR3 coding DNA: TGTGCCAGCAGCCAATCGACACAAGGGGAGACCCAGTACTTC. Its translation: CASSQSTQGETQYF.

This clonotype was picked up one time. The chain joins TRBV15 to TRBJ2-7; 7 nucleotides line up with TRBD1. V lost 3 bases to trimming and J lost 2 bases; unmatched junction nucleotides: 7. CDR1 and CDR2 (germline): LNHNV, YYDKDF (reference sequence). CDR3 size: 15 residues. CDR3 in amino acids: CATSSPRDRPYEQYF. The DNA for the CDR3 is TGTGCCACCAGCAGTCCACGGGACAGACCCTACGAGCAGTACTTC.

This clonotype was observed at least ten times. The chain joins TRBV20-1 to TRBJ2-6, with 14 bases that match TRBD2. V trimming: 2 bases; J trimming: 0 bases; junction bases outside the gene matches: 6. Germline V gene data show CDR1 as DFQATT and CDR2 as SNEGSKA (reference sequence). The CDR3 loop spans 19 amino acids. The CDR3 region has the DNA TGCAGTGCTAGAATGGGACTAGCGGGAGTCCTCTCTGGGGCCAACGTCCTGACTTTC. Amino acids: CSARMGLAGVLSGANVLTF.

The genes are TRBV7-8 and TRBJ1-4; tentatively, D is TRBD1 (6 bases). V gave up 5 bases and J gave up 3 bases, with 10 bases separating them. CDR3 size: 14 residues. From germline, CDR1 is SGHVS and CDR2 FQNEAQ. CDR3 bases: TGTGCCAGCAGCGGGACACGAGCTAATGAAAAACTGTTTTTT. Translated, it gives CASSGTRANEKLFF.

CDR3 nucleotide sequence: TGTGCCAGCAGCTTAGTGGGGCTGCGGGGTAGGGAGACCCAGTACTTC. Protein product: CASSLVGLRGRETQYF. The chain couples TRBV7-2 to TRBJ2-5; the D gene is possibly TRBD2 (6 bases). This CDR3 is 16 amino acids long. The germline gives CDR1 SGHTA, CDR2 FQGNSA. The V end lost 1 base, the J end lost 5 bases, and 17 bases lay between the germline ends. The complete variable domain, with remaining parts taken from reference TRBV7-2 and TRBJ2-5, reads GAGVSQSPSNKVTEKGKDVELRCDPISGHTALYWYRQSLGQGLEFLIYFQGNSAPDKSGLPSDRFSAERTGGSVSTLTIQRTQQEDSAVYLCASSLVGLRGRETQYFGPGTRLLVL.

This chain joins TRBV7-8 and TRBJ1-2; D uncertain. This CDR3 has 14 amino acids. Deletions cut 0 bases from V and 12 bases from J, with 17 bases between. Germline V gives CDR1 SGHVS, CDR2 FQNEAQ. In nucleotides, the CDR3 is TGTGCCAGCAGCTTAGCGGCAGGATTAACTGGAAACACCTTC. Translated: CASSLAAGLTGNTF.

This clonotype was counted at least ten times. The chain is built from TRBV11-2 and TRBJ2-7, with D perhaps TRBD2 (6 bases). CDR1 and CDR2 from the germline V gene are SGHAT and FQNNGV. The V gene lost 1 base and the J gene lost 7 bases, with 17 bases spanning the gap. This CDR3 has 15 residues. CDR3 amino acids: CASSLGSTLAREQYF. CDR3 nucleotides: TGTGCCAGCAGCTTAGGGTCGACACTAGCTCGTGAGCAGTACTTC.